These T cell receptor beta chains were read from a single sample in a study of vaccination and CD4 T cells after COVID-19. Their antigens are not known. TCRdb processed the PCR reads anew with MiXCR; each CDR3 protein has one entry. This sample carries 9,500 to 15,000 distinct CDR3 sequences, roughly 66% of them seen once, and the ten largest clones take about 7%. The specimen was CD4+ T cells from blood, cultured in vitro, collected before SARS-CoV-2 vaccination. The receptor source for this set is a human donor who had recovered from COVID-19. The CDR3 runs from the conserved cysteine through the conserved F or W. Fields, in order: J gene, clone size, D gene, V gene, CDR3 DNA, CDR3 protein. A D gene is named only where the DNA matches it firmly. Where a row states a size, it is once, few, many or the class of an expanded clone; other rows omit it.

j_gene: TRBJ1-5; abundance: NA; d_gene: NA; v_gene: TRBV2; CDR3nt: TGTGCCAGCAGTCAAGACAATCAGCCCCAGCATTTT; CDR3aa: CASSQDNQPQHF
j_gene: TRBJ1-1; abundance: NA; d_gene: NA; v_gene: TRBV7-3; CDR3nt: TGTGCCAGCAGCGACAGCGGGAACACTGAAGCTTTCTTT; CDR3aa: CASSDSGNTEAFF
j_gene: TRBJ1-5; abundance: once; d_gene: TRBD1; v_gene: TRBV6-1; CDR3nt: TGTGCCAGCAGTCGAGAAGCCGGGACAGGGAACCAGCCCCAGCATTTT; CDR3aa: CASSREAGTGNQPQHF
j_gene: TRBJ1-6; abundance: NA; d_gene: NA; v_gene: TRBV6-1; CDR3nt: TGTGCCATCGGGGGCTCCTATAATTCACCCCTCCACTTT; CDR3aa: CAIGGSYNSPLHF
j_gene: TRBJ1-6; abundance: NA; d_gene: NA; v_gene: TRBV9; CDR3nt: TGTGCCAGCAGCGTAGGGGCGGATTCACCCCTCCACTTT; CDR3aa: CASSVGADSPLHF
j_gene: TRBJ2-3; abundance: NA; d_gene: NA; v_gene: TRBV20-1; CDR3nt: TGCAGTGCTAGGAGGGAGGATACGCAGTATTTT; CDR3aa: CSARREDTQYF
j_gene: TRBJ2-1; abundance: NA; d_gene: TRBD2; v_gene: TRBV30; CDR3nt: TGTGCCGGGGACCGGGGGACTAGCGGGAACAATGAGCAGTTCTTC; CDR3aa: CAGDRGTSGNNEQFF
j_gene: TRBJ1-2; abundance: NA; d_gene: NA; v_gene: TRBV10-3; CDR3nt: TGTGCCATCAGTGAGTCTGGGAGGGGTGTTACCTATGGCTACACCTTC; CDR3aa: CAISESGRGVTYGYTF
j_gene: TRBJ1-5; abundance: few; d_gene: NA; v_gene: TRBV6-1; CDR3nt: TGTGCCAGCCAAAGATCAGGGGATTCGGGCAATCAGCCCCAGCATTTT; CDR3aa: CASQRSGDSGNQPQHF
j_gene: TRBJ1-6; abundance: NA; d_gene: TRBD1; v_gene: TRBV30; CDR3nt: TGTGCCTGGGGAGGAGGGGGCCATAATTCACCCCTCCACTTT; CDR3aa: CAWGGGGHNSPLHF
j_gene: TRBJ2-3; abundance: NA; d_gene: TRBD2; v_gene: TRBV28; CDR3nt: TGTGCCAGCAGTTTGACCTCTAGCGGGAGGCTTTTCACAGATACGCAGTATTTT; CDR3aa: CASSLTSSGRLFTDTQYF
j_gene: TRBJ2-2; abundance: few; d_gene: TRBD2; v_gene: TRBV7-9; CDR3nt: TGTGCCAGCAGCTTTCTAGCGGCATCCACCGGGGAGCTGTTTTTT; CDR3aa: CASSFLAASTGELFF